Below, one TCR beta chain is given with its context. The antigen is not known. TCRdb independently ran MiXCR on the reads; one entry per CDR3 protein. The table lists about 770,000 distinct CDR3 sequences, roughly 29% of them singletons. The data stem from a study of T cell repertoires in cytomegalovirus infection. The wider study: CMV epitopes in the study were HLA-C-restricted (recently identified) and HLA-B-restricted (well studied). Both CMV infection and a matching HLA type were indicated by public TCR beta signatures.

Germline V gene lookup returns CDR1 MDHEN and CDR2 SYDVKM. The CDR3 runs 14 residues. The V and J ends lost 5 bases and 2 bases respectively, with 11 bases between them. Study results and caveats: The response measured ex vivo was dominated by TCR beta clonotypes (HLA-C-restricted and CMV-specific).

The specimen was cultured CD8+ T cells from PBMCs, collected from culture after CMV antigen stimulation. This TCR was sampled from a human donor in good health (CMV status not recorded). Some clones in this sample may be carry-over from other donors' samples. V is TRBV28 and J is TRBJ2-3, with D hard to call. The CDR3 region is CASSGSPTTDTQYF. CDR3 coding DNA: TGTGCCAGCAGTGGCTCTCCGACCACAGATACGCAGTATTTT.